Listed below are T cell receptor beta chains from one sample, sequenced in a study of cytomegalovirus exposure and HLA in healthy donors. Repertoires were generated with immunoSEQ multiplex PCR, while TCRdb's copy carries only in-frame clones and drops some. The sample gives 150,000 to 200,000 clones, 70% to 90% of which show up once; roughly 1.7% is in the top ten. Sequences were obtained from PBMCs. All receptors derive from a young woman in good health and CMV-seronegative. Each CDR3 is given with its conserved first and last residue. Each record gives: CDR3 length, V gene, J gene, clone size, D gene, CDR3 DNA, CDR3 protein. A D gene is named only where the DNA matches it firmly. A clone size is listed for some rows: how often the clone was seen (once, few, many), or a class if it is expanded.

len: 13
v_gene: TRBV27
j_gene: TRBJ2-6
abundance: NA
d_gene: NA
CDR3nt: TGTGCCAGCAGTTCCTCGGGGGCCAACGTCCTGACTTTC
CDR3aa: CASSSSGANVLTF

len: 15
v_gene: TRBV5-6
j_gene: TRBJ2-7
abundance: NA
d_gene: TRBD1
CDR3nt: TGTGCCAGCAGCGTGGGGACAGGGGGCGGCTACGAGCAGTACTTC
CDR3aa: CASSVGTGGGYEQYF

len: 16
v_gene: TRBV4-3
j_gene: TRBJ2-1
abundance: few
d_gene: TRBD2
CDR3nt: TGCGCCAGCAGCCAAGATCGGTCTAGCGGGATCAATGAGCAGTTCTTC
CDR3aa: CASSQDRSSGINEQFF

len: 14
v_gene: TRBV7-6
j_gene: TRBJ2-7
abundance: once
d_gene: TRBD2
CDR3nt: TGTGCCAGCAGCGTACTGACTAGCGGGAGCGAGCAGTACTTC
CDR3aa: CASSVLTSGSEQYF

len: 17
v_gene: TRBV7-2
j_gene: TRBJ1-3
abundance: NA
d_gene: NA
CDR3nt: TGTGCCAGCAGCTACCTGCCGAGTGGGGGCACTGGAAACACCATATATTTT
CDR3aa: CASSYLPSGGTGNTIYF

len: 15
v_gene: TRBV15
j_gene: TRBJ1-2
abundance: once
d_gene: TRBD1
CDR3nt: TGTGCCACCAGCAGAGATTTCGGGGACAGGGTAGAATCCACCTTC
CDR3aa: CATSRDFGDRVESTF

len: 17
v_gene: TRBV28
j_gene: TRBJ1-6
abundance: NA
d_gene: TRBD1
CDR3nt: TGTGCCAGCAGTTTATCGACAGGGGGAACCTATAATTCACCCCTCCACTTT
CDR3aa: CASSLSTGGTYNSPLHF

len: 15
v_gene: TRBV28
j_gene: TRBJ1-1
abundance: NA
d_gene: NA
CDR3nt: TGTGCCAGCAGCCCGGACAGTTTGTGGTCGATCGAAGCTTTCTTT
CDR3aa: CASSPDSLWSIEAFF

len: 16
v_gene: TRBV4-2
j_gene: TRBJ1-1
abundance: once
d_gene: TRBD1
CDR3nt: TGTGCCAGCAGCCAAGTAGACAGGGGCCCCTCCGAAGAAGCTTTCTTT
CDR3aa: CASSQVDRGPSEEAFF

len: 16
v_gene: TRBV11-2
j_gene: TRBJ2-7
abundance: NA
d_gene: NA
CDR3nt: TGTGCCAGCAGCTTAGTCCCGGGAGCGGTCTCCTACGAGCAGTACTTC
CDR3aa: CASSLVPGAVSYEQYF

len: 13
v_gene: TRBV11-2
j_gene: TRBJ2-7
abundance: few
d_gene: TRBD1
CDR3nt: TGTGCCAGCAGCTGGGACAGGGCTTACGAGCAGTACTTC
CDR3aa: CASSWDRAYEQYF

len: 16
v_gene: TRBV25-1
j_gene: TRBJ1-5
abundance: NA
d_gene: NA
CDR3nt: TGTGCCAGCAGTGCCCAGCAGGGGCCTAGCAATCAGCCCCAGCATTTT
CDR3aa: CASSAQQGPSNQPQHF

len: 18
v_gene: TRBV27
j_gene: TRBJ2-5
abundance: NA
d_gene: TRBD2
CDR3nt: TGTGCCAGCAGTTTATTACTAGCGGGAGGGATGTACCAAGAGACCCAGTACTTC
CDR3aa: CASSLLLAGGMYQETQYF

len: 16
v_gene: TRBV5-1
j_gene: TRBJ2-7
abundance: NA
d_gene: TRBD1
CDR3nt: TGCGCCAGCAGCCCCCCTGGGGGACAGGGGGTCTACGAGCAGTACTTC
CDR3aa: CASSPPGGQGVYEQYF

len: 16
v_gene: TRBV25-1
j_gene: TRBJ2-5
abundance: NA
d_gene: NA
CDR3nt: TGTGCCAGCAGTGAATCGGTCCTAACGAAAGAAGAGACCCAGTACTTC
CDR3aa: CASSESVLTKEETQYF

len: 13
v_gene: TRBV6-1
j_gene: TRBJ1-1
abundance: NA
d_gene: TRBD1
CDR3nt: TGTGCCAGCAGATTACAGGGGATCGGTGAAGCTTTCTTT
CDR3aa: CASRLQGIGEAFF

len: 14
v_gene: TRBV11-2
j_gene: TRBJ2-5
abundance: NA
d_gene: NA
CDR3nt: TGTGCCAGCAGCTTAGATGTCTACTCGGAGACCCAGTACTTC
CDR3aa: CASSLDVYSETQYF

len: 13
v_gene: TRBV25-1
j_gene: TRBJ1-6
abundance: NA
d_gene: TRBD1
CDR3nt: TGTGCCAGCACCCCGGGACAGAATTCACCCCTCCACTTT
CDR3aa: CASTPGQNSPLHF

len: 16
v_gene: TRBV28
j_gene: TRBJ2-3
abundance: NA
d_gene: NA
CDR3nt: TGTGCCAGCAGTTTCCCGTCCGCTAGCGAGGCAGATACGCAGTATTTT
CDR3aa: CASSFPSASEADTQYF

len: 15
v_gene: TRBV6-5
j_gene: TRBJ1-1
abundance: NA
d_gene: NA
CDR3nt: TGTGCCAGCAGTAATATTCGGGTACGGGGCACTGAAGCTTTCTTT
CDR3aa: CASSNIRVRGTEAFF

len: 15
v_gene: TRBV19
j_gene: TRBJ2-1
abundance: NA
d_gene: TRBD1
CDR3nt: TGTGCCAGTAGTATACAGGGGGCAAACTACAATGAGCAGTTCTTC
CDR3aa: CASSIQGANYNEQFF

len: 13
v_gene: TRBV7-9
j_gene: TRBJ1-1
abundance: NA
d_gene: TRBD1
CDR3nt: TGTGCCAGCAGACGACAGGGGGGCACTGAAGCTTTCTTT
CDR3aa: CASRRQGGTEAFF

len: 10
v_gene: TRBV2
j_gene: TRBJ2-7
abundance: NA
d_gene: NA
CDR3nt: TGTGCCAGCCGACTCCGAGAGCAGTACTTC
CDR3aa: CASRLREQYF

len: 16
v_gene: TRBV4-1
j_gene: TRBJ2-7
abundance: NA
d_gene: TRBD1
CDR3nt: TGCGCCAGCAGCCAAGTACCGGGACAGGGCTCCTACGAGCAGTACTTC
CDR3aa: CASSQVPGQGSYEQYF

len: 17
v_gene: TRBV7-8
j_gene: TRBJ2-2
abundance: NA
d_gene: NA
CDR3nt: TGTGCCAGCAGCTCAGAAGACAGGAAACCGAACACCGGGGAGCTGTTTTTT
CDR3aa: CASSSEDRKPNTGELFF

len: 15
v_gene: TRBV7-2
j_gene: TRBJ2-5
abundance: once
d_gene: TRBD2
CDR3nt: TGTGCCAGCAGCTTTTCCGGGACTAGGGTCGGGACCCAGTACTTC
CDR3aa: CASSFSGTRVGTQYF

len: 13
v_gene: TRBV5-6
j_gene: TRBJ1-2
abundance: NA
d_gene: TRBD1
CDR3nt: TGTGCCAGCACCCGGGACAGGGGGTATGGCTACACCTTC
CDR3aa: CASTRDRGYGYTF

len: 15
v_gene: TRBV9
j_gene: TRBJ2-1
abundance: NA
d_gene: TRBD2
CDR3nt: TGTGCCAGCAGCGTAGATGGACTAGCGGGGAATGAGCAGTTCTTC
CDR3aa: CASSVDGLAGNEQFF

len: 14
v_gene: TRBV9
j_gene: TRBJ1-3
abundance: NA
d_gene: NA
CDR3nt: TGTGCCAGCAGCGTAGCCTACTCTGGAAACACCATATATTTT
CDR3aa: CASSVAYSGNTIYF

len: 14
v_gene: TRBV9
j_gene: TRBJ2-7
abundance: NA
d_gene: TRBD1
CDR3nt: TGTGCCAGCAGCTCTGGGACAGGGGGCTACGAGCAGTACTTC
CDR3aa: CASSSGTGGYEQYF

len: 13
v_gene: TRBV7-8
j_gene: TRBJ2-7
abundance: NA
d_gene: TRBD2
CDR3nt: TGTGCCAGCAGCATCCCGCGGGGGGGCGAGCAGTACTTC
CDR3aa: CASSIPRGGEQYF

len: 15
v_gene: TRBV10-3
j_gene: TRBJ1-2
abundance: NA
d_gene: NA
CDR3nt: TGTGCCATCAGTGAGCCCCAGCAGGGTAACTATGGCTACACCTTC
CDR3aa: CAISEPQQGNYGYTF

len: 19
v_gene: TRBV5-1
j_gene: TRBJ2-3
abundance: NA
d_gene: NA
CDR3nt: TGCGCCAGCAGCCGGGGGAGAGCGGGCTTATCCACTAGCACAGATACGCAGTATTTT
CDR3aa: CASSRGRAGLSTSTDTQYF

len: 13
v_gene: TRBV7-3
j_gene: TRBJ2-1
abundance: NA
d_gene: NA
CDR3nt: TGTGCCAGCAGCATGGACAGTCACAATGAGCAGTTCTTC
CDR3aa: CASSMDSHNEQFF

len: 14
v_gene: TRBV7-9
j_gene: TRBJ2-1
abundance: NA
d_gene: NA
CDR3nt: TGTGCCAGCAGCCCAGCGGAATCCTACAATGAGCAGTTCTTC
CDR3aa: CASSPAESYNEQFF

len: 16
v_gene: TRBV7-8
j_gene: TRBJ1-5
abundance: NA
d_gene: TRBD1
CDR3nt: TGTGCCAGCAGCTTAGCGCGGGACAGGGCCAATCAGCCCCAGCATTTT
CDR3aa: CASSLARDRANQPQHF

len: 14
v_gene: TRBV15
j_gene: TRBJ2-5
abundance: NA
d_gene: TRBD2
CDR3nt: TGTGCCACCAGGTACGGGAGGGACCAAGAGACCCAGTACTTC
CDR3aa: CATRYGRDQETQYF

len: 13
v_gene: TRBV27
j_gene: TRBJ2-2
abundance: once
d_gene: NA
CDR3nt: TGTGCCAGCAGTTTTTGGGGGGCCGGGGAGCTGTTTTTT
CDR3aa: CASSFWGAGELFF

len: 14
v_gene: TRBV19
j_gene: TRBJ1-1
abundance: NA
d_gene: NA
CDR3nt: TGTGCCAGTAGTATCGGTGCTGGGAGGACTGAAGCTTTCTTT
CDR3aa: CASSIGAGRTEAFF

len: 14
v_gene: TRBV27
j_gene: TRBJ1-2
abundance: NA
d_gene: TRBD1
CDR3nt: TGTGCCAGCAGTTTCCGGCAGGGGGCGAAGGGCTACACCTTC
CDR3aa: CASSFRQGAKGYTF

len: 15
v_gene: TRBV6-5
j_gene: TRBJ2-5
abundance: few
d_gene: NA
CDR3nt: TGTGCCAGCAGTTACCCGGGACAAAACGGTGGGACCCAGTACTTC
CDR3aa: CASSYPGQNGGTQYF

len: 12
v_gene: TRBV14
j_gene: TRBJ1-1
abundance: NA
d_gene: TRBD1
CDR3nt: TGTGCCAGCAGCCGGACAGGGATCGAAGCTTTCTTT
CDR3aa: CASSRTGIEAFF

len: 15
v_gene: TRBV6-5
j_gene: TRBJ1-1
abundance: NA
d_gene: TRBD1
CDR3nt: TGTGCCAGCAGTTCGGACAGGGGAGGAAGGACTGAAGCTTTCTTT
CDR3aa: CASSSDRGGRTEAFF

len: 15
v_gene: TRBV4-2
j_gene: TRBJ1-2
abundance: NA
d_gene: NA
CDR3nt: TGTGCCAGCAGCCAAGACAGGGAAGGGAACTATGGCTACACCTTC
CDR3aa: CASSQDREGNYGYTF

len: 15
v_gene: TRBV7-2
j_gene: TRBJ1-3
abundance: NA
d_gene: NA
CDR3nt: TGTGCCAGCAGCTTAGCGCAACTCTCTGGAAACACCATATATTTT
CDR3aa: CASSLAQLSGNTIYF

len: 14
v_gene: TRBV6-1
j_gene: TRBJ1-5
abundance: NA
d_gene: NA
CDR3nt: TGTGCCAGCAGTGAAGCGCGCAGACACCAGCCCCAGCATTTT
CDR3aa: CASSEARRHQPQHF

len: 14
v_gene: TRBV19
j_gene: TRBJ2-7
abundance: once
d_gene: NA
CDR3nt: TGTGCCAGTCGACAACAGCAGGGGCTCTGGGAGCAGTACTTC
CDR3aa: CASRQQQGLWEQYF

len: 14
v_gene: TRBV2
j_gene: TRBJ1-2
abundance: NA
d_gene: NA
CDR3nt: TGTGCGACGCGGGATGGGGCGGTGATCTATGGCTACACCTTC
CDR3aa: CATRDGAVIYGYTF

len: 12
v_gene: TRBV11-1
j_gene: TRBJ2-7
abundance: NA
d_gene: NA
CDR3nt: TGTGCCAGCAGCTCCTACAGACAAGAGCAGTACTTC
CDR3aa: CASSSYRQEQYF

len: 13
v_gene: TRBV5-1
j_gene: TRBJ2-3
abundance: NA
d_gene: NA
CDR3nt: TGCGCCAGCAGCTCCGCGGCAACAGATACGCAGTATTTT
CDR3aa: CASSSAATDTQYF

len: 13
v_gene: TRBV11-2
j_gene: TRBJ1-5
abundance: NA
d_gene: NA
CDR3nt: TGTGCCAGCAGCCACCGGGGGGATCAGCCCCAGCATTTT
CDR3aa: CASSHRGDQPQHF

len: 13
v_gene: TRBV2
j_gene: TRBJ1-2
abundance: NA
d_gene: NA
CDR3nt: TGTGCCAGCAGGATTGGGTCAGGGGCCGGCTACACCTTC
CDR3aa: CASRIGSGAGYTF